This is a list of T cell receptor beta chains from one sample in a study of CD4+ T cells in melanoma. The assay was immunoSEQ multiplex PCR, and TCRdb's table has in-frame clones only and misses some. This sample has more than 90,000 clones, with approximately 92% found just once. Input material: peripheral blood. These receptors were taken from a human donor with melanoma. Each CDR3 is given with its conserved first and last residue. The D gene is left open where the match is weak. Clone size is shown for a subset of rows, as once, few, many or a class of expanded clone.

D gene	V gene	J gene	clone size	CDR3 protein	CDR3 DNA
TRBD1	TRBV15	TRBJ2-2	.	CATRQPGQGNTGELFF	TGTGCCACCAGGCAACCGGGACAGGGGAACACCGGGGAGCTGTTTTTT
TRBD1	TRBV28	TRBJ2-7	.	CASSHRDSPYEQYF	TGTGCCAGCAGTCACCGGGACAGTCCCTACGAGCAGTACTTC
.	TRBV27	TRBJ2-7	.	CASSSGPSYEQYF	TGTGCCAGCAGTTCGGGCCCTTCCTACGAGCAGTACTTC
.	TRBV7-9	TRBJ2-3	.	CASSPNAVGNTQYF	TGTGCCAGCAGCCCGAATGCGGTAGGAAATACGCAGTATTTT
.	TRBV18	TRBJ2-1	once	CASSLLGVEQFF	TGTGCCAGCTCCTTATTAGGGGTTGAGCAGTTCTTC
TRBD2	TRBV7-2	TRBJ2-7	.	CASTPPRGGAHEQYF	TGTGCCAGCACCCCCCCCCGCGGGGGGGCCCACGAGCAGTACTTC
.	TRBV5-1	TRBJ1-5	.	CASSLDRGNQPQHF	TGCGCCAGCAGCTTGGATAGGGGGAATCAGCCCCAGCATTTT
.	TRBV7-7	TRBJ2-3	.	CASRSGTSTDTQYF	TGTGCCAGCCGCTCGGGTACTAGCACAGATACGCAGTATTTT
.	TRBV14	TRBJ2-7	.	CASSPQAPPHEQYF	TGTGCCAGCAGCCCCCAGGCTCCGCCCCACGAGCAGTACTTC
TRBD2	TRBV7-9	TRBJ2-5	.	CASSPSGRGLKETQYF	TGTGCCAGCAGCCCTTCTGGGCGGGGGTTAAAAGAGACCCAGTACTTC
.	TRBV6-5	TRBJ1-5	.	CASSQWDNQPQHF	TGTGCCAGCAGTCAGTGGGACAATCAGCCCCAGCATTTT
TRBD2	TRBV7-7	TRBJ2-1	.	CASSLVKGGSGTNNEQFF	TGTGCCAGCAGCTTAGTCAAGGGCGGTAGCGGGACTAACAATGAGCAGTTCTTC
TRBD2	TRBV5-1	TRBJ2-1	.	CASSSSGTTIFNEQFF	TGCGCCAGCAGCTCCTCTGGGACTACAATCTTCAATGAGCAGTTCTTC
.	TRBV5-1	TRBJ1-3	.	CASRRAPDDSGNTIYF	TGCGCCAGCAGACGGGCCCCTGATGACTCTGGAAACACCATATATTTT
TRBD1	TRBV2	TRBJ1-1	.	CASRYRGTLNTEAFF	TGTGCCAGCAGGTACAGGGGTACTCTGAACACTGAAGCTTTCTTT
.	TRBV28	TRBJ2-7	.	CASSHSYEQYF	TGTGCCAGCAGCCACTCCTACGAGCAGTACTTC
TRBD1	TRBV4-2	TRBJ2-3	.	CASSPGQNRDTQYF	TGTGCCAGCAGCCCGGGACAGAATAGGGATACGCAGTATTTT
.	TRBV7-2	TRBJ2-3	once	CASSLVLVTSTDTQYF	TGTGCCAGCAGCTTAGTGCTGGTTACGAGCACAGATACGCAGTATTTT
TRBD1	TRBV7-9	TRBJ1-5	.	CASSRTGGGQPQHF	TGTGCCAGCAGTCGGACAGGGGGGGGCCAGCCCCAGCATTTT
TRBD1	TRBV6-5	TRBJ1-3	.	CASGPRNPTGAAIYF	TGTGCCAGCGGTCCTCGCAACCCTACAGGGGCCGCCATATATTTT
.	TRBV19	TRBJ2-4	.	CASSDSGLGIQYF	TGTGCCAGTAGTGACTCTGGGCTAGGCATTCAGTACTTC
.	TRBV19	TRBJ1-5	.	CASTIGQNSNQPQHF	TGTGCCAGTACCATAGGACAGAATAGCAATCAGCCCCAGCATTTT
.	TRBV27	TRBJ2-7	.	CASSMIFSYEQYF	TGTGCCAGCAGTATGATTTTCTCCTACGAGCAGTACTTC
TRBD1	TRBV6-5	TRBJ1-1	.	CASSGQGLNTEAFF	TGTGCCAGCAGTGGACAGGGGCTGAACACTGAAGCTTTCTTT
.	TRBV5-1	TRBJ1-5	few	CASSLGEGNQPQHF	TGCGCCAGCAGCTTGGGTGAAGGGAATCAGCCCCAGCATTTT
TRBD2	TRBV7-9	TRBJ2-1	.	CASSPGTSGIANEQFF	TGTGCCAGCAGCCCGGGGACTAGCGGGATAGCCAATGAGCAGTTCTTC
.	TRBV5-4	TRBJ2-5	.	CASNLQGEETQYF	TGTGCCAGCAACCTACAGGGAGAAGAGACCCAGTACTTC
TRBD1	TRBV7-8	TRBJ1-5	.	CASSLGAGGHQPQHF	TGTGCCAGCAGCTTAGGGGCAGGGGGGCATCAGCCCCAGCATTTT
.	TRBV5-4	TRBJ2-5	.	CASSRDTIETQYF	TGTGCCAGCAGCAGGGACACAATAGAGACCCAGTACTTC